The rows below give T cell receptor beta chains drawn from one sample of a study of memory B cells and T cells in multiple sclerosis. These receptors' antigens are unknown. Profiling relied on immunoSEQ multiplex PCR, and the TCRdb table lists in-frame clones only, not all of them. The repertoire holds roughly 30,000 clones, with more than 75% as singletons. What was sequenced was PBMCs from blood kept in culture. Source of these receptors: a human donor with multiple sclerosis. Each CDR3 is given with its conserved first and last residue. The D gene is left open where the match is weak. Clone size is not always given. Where it is, it says once, few, many or a class for expanded clones.

V,D,J,size,CDR3,DNA
TRBV7-8,TRBD1,TRBJ1-1,few,CASSVGQGAFF,TGTGCCAGCAGCGTCGGACAGGGGGCTTTCTTT
TRBV6-5,-,TRBJ1-1,-,CASVADSNTEAFF,TGTGCCAGCGTCGCGGATTCTAACACTGAAGCTTTCTTT
TRBV6-5,-,TRBJ1-1,-,CASSPRGWGTEAFF,TGTGCCAGCAGCCCCCGGGGGTGGGGCACTGAAGCTTTCTTT
TRBV4-2,-,TRBJ2-1,-,CASSQEAGNSYNEQFF,TGTGCCAGCAGCCAAGAAGCAGGGAACTCCTACAATGAGCAGTTCTTC
TRBV19,-,TRBJ2-3,-,CASSIAQQDTQYF,TGTGCCAGTAGTATAGCCCAGCAAGATACGCAGTATTTT
TRBV27,-,TRBJ2-1,-,CASSARGDHPLHNEQFF,TGTGCCAGCAGTGCCCGGGGAGATCACCCCCTCCACAATGAGCAGTTCTTC
TRBV2,TRBD1,TRBJ1-1,-,CASNLDRGSTEAFF,TGTGCCAGCAATCTCGACAGGGGGAGCACTGAAGCTTTCTTT
TRBV5-1,-,TRBJ1-1,-,CASRPEGTEAFF,TGCGCCAGCAGGCCGGAGGGCACTGAAGCTTTCTTT
TRBV2,TRBD2,TRBJ2-2,-,CASSLLGGKNTGELFF,TGTGCCAGCAGCCTTTTGGGAGGGAAGAACACCGGGGAGCTGTTTTTT
TRBV29-1,-,TRBJ2-2,-,CSVDGVRGHTGELFF,TGCAGCGTTGATGGCGTCAGGGGACACACCGGGGAGCTGTTTTTT
TRBV11-2,-,TRBJ1-2,-,CASSLGIQDYTF,TGTGCCAGCAGCTTAGGGATACAGGACTACACCTTC
TRBV11-2,-,TRBJ2-7,-,CASSLSRGRTYEQYF,TGTGCCAGCAGCTTATCCAGGGGCCGAACCTACGAGCAGTACTTC
TRBV27,-,TRBJ1-3,-,CASSSLSGFGGNTIYF,TGTGCCAGCAGTTCCCTCTCAGGGTTTGGGGGAAACACCATATATTTT
TRBV7-9,TRBD2,TRBJ2-7,-,CASSLKAGLAGGGEQYF,TGTGCCAGCAGCTTAAAGGCCGGGCTAGCGGGAGGGGGAGAGCAGTACTTC